Below, one T cell receptor (beta chain) is given with its context. The antigen is unknown. Germline V gene lookup returns CDR1 SGHVS and CDR2 FNYEAQ. The CDR3 sequence is 17 residues long. V was clipped by 3 bases and J by 8 bases; unmatched bases: 14. TCRB transcripts that were expressed got sequenced, as all of the isolated RNA had been reverse transcribed. Produced via immunoSEQ multiplex PCR; TCRdb's table is partial and in-frame only. The table records roughly 230,000 clones, 9.6% of them present only once. This specimen comes from a study of beta chain features in type 1 diabetes. Study-wide results and limits: Significant though moderate, a shortening of TCRB CDR3s appeared in all four CD4+ subsets of Type 1 diabetes patients.

V usage is TRBV7-6 and J usage is TRBJ2-2, with TRBD2 matching over 8 bases. The sequence derives from a woman aged 18-29 years in good health. What was sequenced was naive CD4+ T cells from blood. Here the CDR3 reads CASSFNSGGPLLGELFF. CDR3 DNA sequence: TGTGCCAGCAGCTTTAACTCGGGAGGGCCACTACTGGGGGAGCTGTTTTTT.